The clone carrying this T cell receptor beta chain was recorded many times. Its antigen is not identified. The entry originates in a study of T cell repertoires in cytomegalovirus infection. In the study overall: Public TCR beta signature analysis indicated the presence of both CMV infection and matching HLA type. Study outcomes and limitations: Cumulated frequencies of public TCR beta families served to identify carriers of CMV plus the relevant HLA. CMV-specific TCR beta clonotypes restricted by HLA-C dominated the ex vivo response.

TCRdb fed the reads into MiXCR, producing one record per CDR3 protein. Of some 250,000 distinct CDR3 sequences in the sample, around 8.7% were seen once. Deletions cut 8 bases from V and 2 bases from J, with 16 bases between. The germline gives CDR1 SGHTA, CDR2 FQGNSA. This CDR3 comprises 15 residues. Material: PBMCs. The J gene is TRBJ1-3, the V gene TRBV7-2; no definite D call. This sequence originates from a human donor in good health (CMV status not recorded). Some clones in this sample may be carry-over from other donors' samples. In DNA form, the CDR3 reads TGTGCCAGCCGGAGAGCCGAGAACCCTGGAAACACCATATATTTT. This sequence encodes CASRRAENPGNTIYF.